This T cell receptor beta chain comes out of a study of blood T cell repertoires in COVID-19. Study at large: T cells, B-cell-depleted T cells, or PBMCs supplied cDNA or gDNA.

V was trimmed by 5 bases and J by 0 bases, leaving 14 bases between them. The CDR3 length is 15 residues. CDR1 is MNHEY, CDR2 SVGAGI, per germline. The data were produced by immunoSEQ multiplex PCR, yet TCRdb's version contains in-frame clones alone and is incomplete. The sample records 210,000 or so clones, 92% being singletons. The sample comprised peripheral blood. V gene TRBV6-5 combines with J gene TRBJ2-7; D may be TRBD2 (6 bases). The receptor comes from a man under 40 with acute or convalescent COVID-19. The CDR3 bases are TGTGCCAGCAGTATCAGCGGGCCCCGCTCCTACGAGCAGTACTTC. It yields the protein CASSISGPRSYEQYF.